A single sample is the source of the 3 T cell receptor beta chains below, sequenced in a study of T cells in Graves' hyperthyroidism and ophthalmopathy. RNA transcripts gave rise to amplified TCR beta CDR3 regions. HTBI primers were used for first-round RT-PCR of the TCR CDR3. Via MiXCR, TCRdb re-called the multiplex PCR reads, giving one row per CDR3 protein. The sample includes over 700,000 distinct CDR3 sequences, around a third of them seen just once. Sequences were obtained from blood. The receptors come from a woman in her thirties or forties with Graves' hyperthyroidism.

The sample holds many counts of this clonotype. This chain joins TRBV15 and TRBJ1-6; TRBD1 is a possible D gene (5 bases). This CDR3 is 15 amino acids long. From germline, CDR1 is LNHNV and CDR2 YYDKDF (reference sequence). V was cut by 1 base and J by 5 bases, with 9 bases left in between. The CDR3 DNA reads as TGTGCCACCAGCAGAGCAGACAGAAATAATTCACCCCTCCACTTT. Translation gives CATSRADRNNSPLHF.

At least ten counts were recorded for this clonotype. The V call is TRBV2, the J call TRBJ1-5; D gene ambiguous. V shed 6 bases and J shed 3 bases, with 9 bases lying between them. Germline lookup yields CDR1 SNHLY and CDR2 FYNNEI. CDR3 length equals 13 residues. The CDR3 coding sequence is TGTGCCAGCAGCTTAGGTTTCAATCAGCCCCAGCATTTT. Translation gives CASSLGFNQPQHF.

Written as DNA, the CDR3 is TGCGCCAGCAGTGCGATGGGCCCTGGAAACACCATATATTTT. It translates to CASSAMGPGNTIYF. The chain couples TRBV5-1 to TRBJ1-3; no firm D call. Germline values: CDR1 SGHRS, CDR2 YFSETQ. This CDR3 region has 14 residues. Between the trimmed V and J ends, which lost 5 bases and 2 bases, there was a span of 11 bases.